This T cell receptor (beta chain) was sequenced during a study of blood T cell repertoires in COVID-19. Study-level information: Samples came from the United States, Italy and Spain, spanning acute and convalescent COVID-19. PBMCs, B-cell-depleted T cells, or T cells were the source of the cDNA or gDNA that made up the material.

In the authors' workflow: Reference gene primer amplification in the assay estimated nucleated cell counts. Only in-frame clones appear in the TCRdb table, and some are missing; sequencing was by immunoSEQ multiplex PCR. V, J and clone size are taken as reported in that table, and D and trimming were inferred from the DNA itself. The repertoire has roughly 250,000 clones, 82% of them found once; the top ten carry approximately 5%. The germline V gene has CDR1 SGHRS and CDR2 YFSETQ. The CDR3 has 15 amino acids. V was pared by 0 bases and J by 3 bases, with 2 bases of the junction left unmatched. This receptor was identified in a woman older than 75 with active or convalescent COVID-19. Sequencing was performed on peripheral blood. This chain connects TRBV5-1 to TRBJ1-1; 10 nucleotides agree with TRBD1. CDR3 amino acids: CASSLGGQGHTEAFF. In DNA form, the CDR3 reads TGCGCCAGCAGCTTGGGGGGACAGGGGCACACTGAAGCTTTCTTT.